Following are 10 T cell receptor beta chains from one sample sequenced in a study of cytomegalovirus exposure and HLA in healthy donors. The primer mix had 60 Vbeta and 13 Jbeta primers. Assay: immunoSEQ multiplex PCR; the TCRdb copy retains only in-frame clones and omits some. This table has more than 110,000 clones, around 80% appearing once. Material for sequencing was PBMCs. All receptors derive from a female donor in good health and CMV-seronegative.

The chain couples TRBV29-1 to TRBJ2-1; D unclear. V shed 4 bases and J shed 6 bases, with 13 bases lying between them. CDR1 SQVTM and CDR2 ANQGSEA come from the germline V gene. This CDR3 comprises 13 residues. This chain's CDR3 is CSVVRVMFNEQFF. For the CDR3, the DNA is TGCAGCGTTGTTCGGGTAATGTTCAATGAGCAGTTCTTC.

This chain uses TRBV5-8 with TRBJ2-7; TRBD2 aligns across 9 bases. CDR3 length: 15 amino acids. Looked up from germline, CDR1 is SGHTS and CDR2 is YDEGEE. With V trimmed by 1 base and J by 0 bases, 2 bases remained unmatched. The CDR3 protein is CASSLSSGNSYEQYF. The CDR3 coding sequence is TGTGCCAGCAGCTTGTCTAGCGGGAACTCCTACGAGCAGTACTTC.

The CDR3 reads CASSWGLAGGQETQYF. The DNA for the CDR3 is TGTGCCAGCAGTTGGGGACTAGCGGGAGGTCAAGAGACCCAGTACTTC. The J gene is TRBJ2-5, the V gene TRBV27; 15 nucleotides match TRBD2. Germline V lookup: CDR1 MNHEY, CDR2 SMNVEV (reference sequence). J gave up 2 bases and V 4 bases, and 2 bases lay outside the gene matches. The CDR3 has 16 amino acids.

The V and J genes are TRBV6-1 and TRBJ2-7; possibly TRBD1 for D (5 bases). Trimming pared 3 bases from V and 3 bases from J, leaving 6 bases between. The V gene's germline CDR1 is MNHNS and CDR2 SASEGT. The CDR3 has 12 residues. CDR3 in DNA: TGTGCCAGCAGTGAGGACATCTACGAGCAGTACTTC. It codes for CASSEDIYEQYF.

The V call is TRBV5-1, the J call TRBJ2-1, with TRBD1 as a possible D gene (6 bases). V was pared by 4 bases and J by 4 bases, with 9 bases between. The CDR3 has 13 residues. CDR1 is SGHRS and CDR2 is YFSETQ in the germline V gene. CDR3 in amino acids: CASSRDIYNEQFF. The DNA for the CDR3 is TGCGCCAGCAGCCGGGACATTTACAATGAGCAGTTCTTC.

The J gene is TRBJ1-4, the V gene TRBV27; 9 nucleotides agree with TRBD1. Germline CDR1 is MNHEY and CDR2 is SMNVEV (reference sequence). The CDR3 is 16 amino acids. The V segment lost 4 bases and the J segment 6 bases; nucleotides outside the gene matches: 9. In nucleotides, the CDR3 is TGTGCCAGCAGTTCTACAGGGGGCTACGAGGATGAAAAACTGTTTTTT. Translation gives CASSSTGGYEDEKLFF.

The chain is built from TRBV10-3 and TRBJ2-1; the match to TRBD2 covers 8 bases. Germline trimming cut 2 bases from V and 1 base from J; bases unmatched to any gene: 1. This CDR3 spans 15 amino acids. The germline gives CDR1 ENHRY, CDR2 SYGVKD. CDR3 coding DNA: TGTGCCATCAGTGAGGGACTAGCTTCCTACAATGAGCAGTTCTTC. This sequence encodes CAISEGLASYNEQFF.

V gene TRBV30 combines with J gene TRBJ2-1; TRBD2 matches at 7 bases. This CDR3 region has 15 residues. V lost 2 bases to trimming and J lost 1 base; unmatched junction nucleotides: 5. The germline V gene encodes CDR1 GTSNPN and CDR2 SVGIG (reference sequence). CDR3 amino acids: CAWSTWRESYNEQFF. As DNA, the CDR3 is TGTGCCTGGAGTACTTGGCGGGAGTCCTACAATGAGCAGTTCTTC.

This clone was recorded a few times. CDR3 residues: CASSMDRVKLFF. Here the CDR3 DNA reads TGCGCCAGCAGCATGGACAGGGTGAAACTGTTTTTT. This chain uses TRBV5-1 with TRBJ1-4; 8 bases fit TRBD1. V was pared by 4 bases and J by 11 bases, with 4 bases of the junction left unmatched. The CDR3 is 12 residues long. In germline, CDR1 is SGHRS, CDR2 YFSETQ.

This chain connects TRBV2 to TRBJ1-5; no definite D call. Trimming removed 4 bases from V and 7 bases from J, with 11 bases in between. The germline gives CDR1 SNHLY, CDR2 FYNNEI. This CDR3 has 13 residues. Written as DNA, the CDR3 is TGTGCCAGCAGTGTTGAGAGGGTCCAGCCCCAGCATTTT. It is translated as CASSVERVQPQHF.